The sequence of this T cell receptor beta chain was determined in a study of cytomegalovirus exposure and HLA in healthy donors. Study-wide results and limits: When analyzed later, the rates of TCR association showed variation by HLA locus, with DRB1 the most and HLA-C the fewest. Later analysis identified around 15,000 TCR beta sequences associated with HLA alleles, using a false discovery rate threshold of 0.05. Associated with cytomegalovirus, according to the listing, were around 160 TCR beta chains.

Vbeta (60) and Jbeta (13) primers were used in the PCR. Original methodology: The count from a later analysis was 79 million or so unique TCR beta chains, some 10 million of them shared. The method was immunoSEQ multiplex PCR; TCRdb's version includes in-frame clones alone and lacks a portion of them. The V and J calls and the clone size are those of that table, but D and trimming were determined from the DNA. The sample contains around 94,000 clones, around 78% of which appear only once. The CDR3 runs to 14 residues. Per the germline V gene, CDR1 is MNHNS and CDR2 is SASEGT. V was shortened by 7 bases and J by 5 bases, with 18 bases between the two germline ends. Regarding this clone: Its antigen is still unknown.

Input material: PBMCs. The chain employs TRBV6-1 and TRBJ2-7; perhaps TRBD1 as D (6 bases). This sequence was found in a woman aged 40 to 55 in good health and CMV-seropositive. CDR3 DNA sequence: TGTGCCAGCATTAGGGGCCCAGGGGTCGACGAGCAGTACTTC. It yields the protein CASIRGPGVDEQYF.